The subject of this entry is one T cell receptor (beta chain). The sample is drawn from a study of blood T cell repertoires in COVID-19. Study context: PBMCs, B-cell-depleted T cells, or T cells provided the cDNA or gDNA that made up the material.

The CDR3 runs 15 residues. Unmatched junction bases numbered 10, after V lost 6 bases and J lost 3 bases. Germline assignment: CDR1 SGHAT and CDR2 FQNNGV. Clones were read by immunoSEQ multiplex PCR, and TCRdb kept only the in-frame ones, dropping some. The repertoire holds more than 250,000 clones, with 90% as singletons. Sequencing input: PBMCs or T cells enriched from blood (not recorded which). The clonotype comes from a woman under 30 with acute COVID-19. The chain combines TRBV11-2 with TRBJ2-5, with 7 nucleotides matching TRBD1. CDR3: CASSRRQGEKETQYF. DNA for the CDR3: TGTGCCAGCAGTAGAAGACAGGGTGAGAAAGAGACCCAGTACTTC.